This T cell receptor (beta chain) is drawn from a study of shared clonotypes between healthy human individuals. Genomic DNA per cell subset filled all wells of several immunoSEQ plates. Ten immunoSEQ deep assay plates held the unsorted PBMC DNA. As originally analysed: Filtering was not the same, since immunoSEQ gave junction-only sequences without quality scores. TCRdb's copy holds only in-frame clones and misses some; the assay was immunoSEQ multiplex PCR. V and J calls and clone size are as listed in that table; D and trimming were resolved from the DNA. There are 520,000 or so clones in the sample; 79% occur only once, and 10% to 15% lies in the top ten. Trimming pared 0 bases from V and 4 bases from J, leaving 13 bases between. Germline V gene data show CDR1 as LNHNV and CDR2 as YYDKDF (reference sequence). The CDR3 is 15 amino acids. Those who donated, Caucasian adults without exception, all lived in Nashville, Tennessee.

The sequenced sample consisted of PBMCs. The chain has TRBV15 and TRBJ2-7, with D possibly being TRBD1 or TRBD2 (5 bases each). The source is a woman aged 40 to 50 in good health. Some clones in this sample may be carry-over from other donors' samples. CDR3 in amino acids: CATSRDQGLAYEQYF. Here the CDR3 DNA reads TGTGCCACCAGCAGAGATCAGGGCCTAGCTTACGAGCAGTACTTC.